The source of this T cell receptor beta chain is a study of T-cell reconstitution after alpha-beta-depleted transplantation in children. Notes on the study in general: Diversity of TCRbeta at day 60 was high in some patients, arising from surviving recipient T cells and thymic progenitors. Several hundred expanded graft clones reportedly gave rise to the alpha-beta T cells present about two months after transplant.

This CDR3 is built from 14 residues. Between the trimmed V and J ends, which lost 8 bases and 5 bases, there was a span of 16 bases. The table lists this clonotype with a count of one. The target antigen is unknown. Using unique molecular identifiers, the investigators prepared the TCRbeta library. TCRdb redid the calling of the PCR reads with MiXCR, one entry per CDR3 protein. The sample records 250,000 to 400,000 distinct CDR3 sequences, about a quarter being singletons. The starting material was PBMCs, mostly from graft donor cells, obtained 180 days after TCRalphabeta/CD19-depleted stem cell transplant. The chain recombines TRBV12-3 or TRBV12-4 with TRBJ1-5, with D perhaps TRBD1 (6 bases). The TCR originated in a male patient aged 5 to 17 who had a stem cell transplant for acute lymphoblastic leukemia, so the T cells may come from the graft donor. The CDR3 sequence: CASRRGVAHQPQHF. The CDR3 DNA reads as TGTGCCAGCCGTAGGGGGGTAGCGCATCAGCCCCAGCATTTT.